The clone carrying this T cell receptor beta chain was counted a few times. As processed by the authors: How many nucleated cells were present was estimated from reference gene primer amplification. Using immunoSEQ multiplex PCR, the repertoire was profiled, and TCRdb retains in-frame clones only, with some absent. The V and J calls and clone size are taken from that table; D and trimming were inferred from the DNA. The sample lists 95,000 to 150,000 clones, 60% to 85% occurring once. The sample belongs to a study of blood T cell repertoires in COVID-19. Study-level background: The study drew acute and convalescent COVID-19 samples from the United States, Italy and Spain. Nucleic acid was either cDNA or gDNA, and it came from T cells, B-cell-depleted T cells, or PBMCs.

The CDR3 contains 16 residues. CDR1 is MDHEN, CDR2 SYDVKM, per germline. V gave up 5 bases and J gave up 3 bases; unmatched junction bases: 10. The receptor was derived from a man between 65 and 79 years old with acute or convalescent COVID-19. Sequencing was performed on peripheral blood. This chain connects TRBV28 to TRBJ1-1; TRBD1 agrees at 9 bases. For the CDR3, the DNA is TGTGCCAGCAGTACGACACGCGGACAGGGGTACACTGAAGCTTTCTTT. The encoded protein is CASSTTRGQGYTEAFF.